These T cell receptor beta chains were read from a single sample in a study of technical replicates of blood from several donors. Profiling relied on immunoSEQ multiplex PCR, and the TCRdb table lists in-frame clones only, not all of them. The data contain roughly 93,000 clones, under 97% of them singletons. The sequenced sample consisted of T cells isolated from PBMCs. The origin of the receptors is a human donor in good health. The conserved cysteine and the conserved F or W are not part of the CDR3 here. Fields, in order: V gene, J gene, CDR3 protein.

V: TRBV2; J: TRBJ1-1; CDR3: ASSDIREAF
V: TRBV5-1; J: TRBJ2-4; CDR3: ASSLGSGTDQY
V: TRBV4-2; J: TRBJ2-3; CDR3: ASSQVIAGTDTQY
V: TRBV2; J: TRBJ2-5; CDR3: ASNREETQY
V: TRBV11-3; J: TRBJ2-1; CDR3: ASSWKTSGSPYNEQF
V: TRBV28; J: TRBJ2-5; CDR3: ASSILSPGETQY
V: TRBV28; J: TRBJ1-6; CDR3: ASSSDRVAYNSPLH
V: TRBV4-2; J: TRBJ2-7; CDR3: ASSQATGAGGSYEQY
V: TRBV11-2; J: TRBJ2-5; CDR3: ASSLDLQGRGETQY
V: TRBV14; J: TRBJ2-5; CDR3: ASSTREGARQETQY
V: TRBV5-1; J: TRBJ2-3; CDR3: ASSLFGQYASTDTQY
V: TRBV27; J: TRBJ2-4; CDR3: ASRTGKNIQY
V: TRBV6-5; J: TRBJ2-1; CDR3: ASSYQGSNEQF
V: TRBV9; J: TRBJ1-1; CDR3: ASSVTGVMNTEAF
V: TRBV2; J: TRBJ2-3; CDR3: ASSEVGTSGRRLADTQY
V: TRBV7-2; J: TRBJ2-1; CDR3: ASSTRTGDDEQF
V: TRBV4-1; J: TRBJ2-3; CDR3: ASSQDASPSTDTQY
V: TRBV28; J: TRBJ2-7; CDR3: ASSPRLGSSYEQY
V: TRBV10-3; J: TRBJ1-3; CDR3: AISDDLSGNTIY
V: TRBV5-4; J: TRBJ1-1; CDR3: ASSKGQGADGVVEAF
V: TRBV29-1; J: TRBJ2-5; CDR3: SVEPQKNIRRSETQY
V: TRBV7-9; J: TRBJ2-7; CDR3: ASSFLGANEQY
V: TRBV4-2; J: TRBJ2-5; CDR3: ASSQDSGLAVQETQY
V: TRBV5-1; J: TRBJ1-1; CDR3: ASSPGADTEAF
V: TRBV29-1; J: TRBJ2-2; CDR3: SVVAGVQSRELF
V: TRBV7-9; J: TRBJ1-1; CDR3: ASSKRSSEAF
V: TRBV6-1; J: TRBJ2-7; CDR3: ASSEWAGLSSYEQY
V: TRBV29-1; J: TRBJ2-7; CDR3: SVVIGKTPGYEQY
V: TRBV6-1; J: TRBJ1-1; CDR3: ASSDREAEAF
V: TRBV11-3; J: TRBJ2-5; CDR3: ASSRGLTQETQY
V: TRBV4-1; J: TRBJ2-7; CDR3: ASSQDPGRAPYEQY
V: TRBV25-1; J: TRBJ2-2; CDR3: ASSEWGTGSHTGELF
V: TRBV15; J: TRBJ1-5; CDR3: ATSREGPRGQNQPQH
V: TRBV10-3; J: TRBJ1-2; CDR3: AISVYQANYGYT
V: TRBV5-6; J: TRBJ2-3; CDR3: ASTKLAGGSDTQY
V: TRBV9; J: TRBJ1-3; CDR3: ASSDDRGGLTGNTIY
V: TRBV9; J: TRBJ2-1; CDR3: ASSVVGTGSRNEQF
V: TRBV5-1; J: TRBJ2-7; CDR3: ASTSTDRFYEQY
V: TRBV27; J: TRBJ2-5; CDR3: ASSPRLAGGQETQY
V: TRBV6-1; J: TRBJ2-5; CDR3: ASSEATLGGETQY
V: TRBV30; J: TRBJ1-2; CDR3: AWRNAANRGEDGYT
V: TRBV6-5; J: TRBJ1-5; CDR3: ASRYEHVSNQPQH
V: TRBV4-2; J: TRBJ2-6; CDR3: ASSATVGSGANVLT
V: TRBV28; J: TRBJ1-4; CDR3: ASSLPLGQGRGEKLF
V: TRBV6-1; J: TRBJ2-7; CDR3: ASSEAVRGQGNYEQY
V: TRBV5-1; J: TRBJ2-5; CDR3: ASSQDSKETQY
V: TRBV6-5; J: TRBJ2-7; CDR3: ASSSPSGSSDEQY
V: TRBV10-1; J: TRBJ2-1; CDR3: ASSGLFGGRAFFRCEQF
V: TRBV5-1; J: TRBJ1-3; CDR3: ASSPAGQGVGNTIY